Each of the 26 T cell receptor beta chains below was sequenced from the same sample in a study of blood T cell repertoires in COVID-19. Clones were read by immunoSEQ multiplex PCR, and TCRdb kept only the in-frame ones, dropping some. The table lists roughly 98,000 clones, 85% of them singletons, with about 12% in the top ten. Sample: peripheral blood. The receptor set was obtained from a woman in her seventies with active or convalescent COVID-19.

This chain links TRBV5-1 with TRBJ1-2; D is possibly TRBD1 (5 bases). Trimming pared 5 bases from V and 8 bases from J, leaving 22 bases between. CDR1 and CDR2 from the germline V gene are SGHRS and YFSETQ. The CDR3 extends over 15 amino acids. CDR3 coding DNA: TGCGCCAGCAGAGCAACAAATACGGGGACTGGCGGCTACACCTTC. It is translated as CASRATNTGTGGYTF.

V is TRBV28 and J is TRBJ1-2; the match to TRBD1 covers 7 bases. The CDR3 spans 14 residues. Germline loops: CDR1 MDHEN, CDR2 SYDVKM. J lost 4 bases, V lost 3 bases, and 5 bases had no gene match. CDR3 region: CASSLRGGSYGYTF. The CDR3 nucleotides read TGTGCCAGCAGTTTGAGAGGGGGCTCCTATGGCTACACCTTC.

V gene TRBV24-1 combines with J gene TRBJ2-3; the match to TRBD1 covers 7 bases. CDR1 and CDR2 (germline): KGHDR, SFDVKD. V shed 4 bases, J shed 2 bases, and the junction held 5 bases outside the gene matches. CDR3 length: 15 amino acids. DNA of the CDR3: TGTGCCACCAGTGAAGTGACAGGGACCACAGATACGCAGTATTTT. Translated: CATSEVTGTTDTQYF.

This clone showed up just once. This sequence joins TRBV4-3 and TRBJ1-6; D is possibly TRBD1 (5 bases). From germline, CDR1 is LGHNA and CDR2 YSLEER. The CDR3 is 17 residues long. V was pared by 3 bases and J by 9 bases, with 21 bases between. The CDR3, as DNA: TGCGCCAGCAGCCAGGATCCTCCTGGGGCTGGACCTTCACCCCTCCACTTT. This codes for CASSQDPPGAGPSPLHF.

This clone was seen just once. The chain recombines TRBV5-1 with TRBJ2-5, with TRBD1 as a possible D gene (5 bases). Germline V lookup: CDR1 SGHRS, CDR2 YFSETQ. CDR3 length: 13 residues. V gave up 5 bases and J gave up 1 base, with 9 bases separating them. The CDR3 here is CASRPTAQETQYF. CDR3 DNA sequence: TGCGCCAGCAGACCGACAGCCCAAGAGACCCAGTACTTC. Combining the CDR3 with reference TRBV5-1 and TRBJ2-5 gives the whole variable domain KAGVTQTPRYLIKTRGQQVTLSCSPISGHRSVSWYQQTPGQGLQFLFEYFSETQRNKGNFPGRFSGRQFSNSRSEMNVSTLELGDSALYLCASRPTAQETQYFGPGTRLLVL.

V and J are TRBV25-1 and TRBJ1-1, with D maybe TRBD1 (5 bases). The germline V gene has CDR1 MGHDK and CDR2 SYGVNS. The CDR3 is 13 residues long. The ends were cut back, 5 bases at V and 5 bases at J, with 12 bases in the middle. The CDR3 region has the DNA TGTGCCAGCAGTTCCCAGGGATGGACTGAAGCTTTCTTT. Amino acid sequence: CASSSQGWTEAFF.

The V call is TRBV5-1, the J call TRBJ2-7; D possibly corresponds to TRBD1 (7 bases). Per germline, CDR1 SGHRS and CDR2 YFSETQ. V lost 0 bases to trimming and J lost 4 bases, with 14 bases between them. The CDR3 covers 15 residues. In DNA form, the CDR3 reads TGCGCCAGCAGCTTGGGGACGGAGGGGGCGTACGAGCAGTACTTC. Encoded protein: CASSLGTEGAYEQYF.

The J gene is TRBJ1-4, the V gene TRBV19; D gene unclear. The CDR3 is 13 residues long. V was trimmed by 7 bases and J by 0 bases, leaving 6 bases between them. Germline V CDR1 and CDR2: LNHDA, SQIVND (reference sequence). The CDR3 loop reads CASNKATNEKLFF. The CDR3, as DNA: TGTGCCAGTAACAAAGCAACTAATGAAAAACTGTTTTTT.

This chain uses TRBV2 with TRBJ1-2; D gene unclear. The CDR3 runs to 11 residues. Germline assignment: CDR1 SNHLY and CDR2 FYNNEI. V was cut by 5 bases and J by 3 bases, with 4 bases left in between. The CDR3 loop reads CASSPDYGYTF. The CDR3 DNA follows: TGTGCCAGCAGTCCGGACTATGGCTACACCTTC.

The chain recombines TRBV2 with TRBJ2-1; 9 bases fit TRBD1. Germline assignment: CDR1 SNHLY and CDR2 FYNNEI. V was pared by 5 bases and J by 5 bases, with 4 bases of the junction left unmatched. The CDR3 loop spans 14 amino acids. CDR3 sequence reads: CASSWDRVNNEQFF. The DNA for the CDR3 is TGTGCCAGCAGTTGGGACAGGGTCAACAATGAGCAGTTCTTC.

The chain links TRBV6-5 to TRBJ2-2; a weak D match, TRBD1 (6 bases). The V and J ends lost 4 bases and 2 bases respectively, with 14 bases between them. Germline CDR1 reads MNHEY; CDR2 reads SVGAGI. The CDR3 totals 16 residues. The CDR3 sequence: CASSSPPGHNTGELFF. The CDR3 DNA follows: TGTGCCAGCAGTTCTCCTCCGGGACACAACACCGGGGAGCTGTTTTTT.

The CDR3: CASSFDSTEAFF. The CDR3 nucleotides are TGTGCCAGCAGCTTTGACAGCACTGAAGCTTTCTTT. This rearrangement joins TRBV5-4 to TRBJ1-1; the D gene is possibly TRBD1 (5 bases). This CDR3 is built from 12 residues. In germline, CDR1 is SGHNT, CDR2 YYREEE (reference sequence). The ends were cut back, 2 bases at V and 4 bases at J, with 6 bases in the middle.

The chain employs TRBV14 and TRBJ2-7, with 7 nucleotides matching TRBD2. The CDR3 runs 14 residues. The germline V gene has CDR1 SGHDN and CDR2 FVKESK. Trimming removed 10 bases from V and 3 bases from J; junction bases left unmatched: 12. The CDR3 DNA sequence: TGTGCCATCCCTGGGGGGGTTCGCTACTACGAGCAGTACTTC. This gives the protein CAIPGGVRYYEQYF. The variable domain in full, completed from reference TRBV14 and TRBJ2-7, reads EAGVTQFPSHSVIEKGQTVTLRCDPISGHDNLYWYRRVMGKEIKFLLHFVKESKQDESGMPNNRFLAERTGGTYSTLKVQPAELEDSGVYFCAIPGGVRYYEQYFGPGTRLTVT.

This clone has a single count. CDR3 DNA: TGTGCCAGCTCACCATACGAGAACCCATATGGCTACACCTTC. Its translation is CASSPYENPYGYTF. V usage is TRBV18 and J usage is TRBJ1-2, with D uncertain. The germline CDR1 and CDR2 sequences are KGHSH and LQKENI. This CDR3 is 14 amino acids long. Trimming cost V 2 bases and J 5 bases, with 12 bases left between them.

The V and J genes are TRBV5-1 and TRBJ1-1; tentative D call: TRBD1 (5 bases). V was cut by 1 base and J by 7 bases, with 17 bases left in between. Germline CDR1 and CDR2: SGHRS and YFSETQ. The CDR3 spans 15 residues. Here the CDR3 reads CASSLYGSQGDEAFF. The CDR3 DNA reads TGCGCCAGCAGCTTGTACGGGTCCCAGGGCGATGAAGCTTTCTTT.

The chain couples TRBV5-1 to TRBJ1-1; tentative D call: TRBD1 (6 bases). The V and J ends lost 6 bases and 0 bases respectively, with 12 bases between them. The germline V gene encodes CDR1 SGHRS and CDR2 YFSETQ. The CDR3 has 14 residues. The CDR3 region is CASNSQGLNTEAFF. DNA of the CDR3: TGCGCCAGCAACTCACAGGGACTGAACACTGAAGCTTTCTTT.

The chain combines TRBV18 with TRBJ1-3, with 7 bases that match TRBD1. The germline CDR1 and CDR2 sequences are KGHSH and LQKENI. Germline trimming cut 8 bases from V and 0 bases from J; bases unmatched to any gene: 13. The CDR3 totals 17 residues. CDR3 in DNA: TGTGCCAGCACGCGACAGGGAAGAGCCTACTCTGGAAACACCATATATTTT. Encoded protein: CASTRQGRAYSGNTIYF.

CDR3 sequence: CASSPQGPPEGGYTF. In DNA, the CDR3 is TGTGCCAGCTCACCACAAGGTCCCCCCGAGGGTGGCTACACCTTC. V gene TRBV18 combines with J gene TRBJ1-2, with D unresolved. V lost 1 base and J 7 bases, leaving 16 bases between the germline ends. Germline lookup yields CDR1 KGHSH and CDR2 LQKENI. CDR3 size: 15 residues.

J is TRBJ2-7 and V is TRBV4-3; 7 bases are shared with TRBD1. CDR3 length: 15 amino acids. The V gene end was trimmed by 2 bases and the J gene end by 2 bases; junction bases not matched to a gene: 6. CDR1 and CDR2 from the germline V gene are LGHNA and YSLEER. The CDR3 DNA reads as TGCGCCAGCAGCCAAACTTTTGGACAGGCCTACGAGCAGTACTTC. Amino acid sequence: CASSQTFGQAYEQYF.

This chain connects TRBV5-1 to TRBJ1-5; D is unclear. The CDR3 consists of 15 residues. The ends were cut back, 2 bases at V and 7 bases at J, with 16 bases in the middle. Germline V gene data show CDR1 as SGHRS and CDR2 as YFSETQ. DNA of the CDR3: TGCGCCAGCAGCTTAACCGCCGAGCCCCACCAGCCCCAGCATTTT. Translating gives CASSLTAEPHQPQHF. Looking up the rest from reference TRBV5-1 and TRBJ1-5 gives the full variable domain: KAGVTQTPRYLIKTRGQQVTLSCSPISGHRSVSWYQQTPGQGLQFLFEYFSETQRNKGNFPGRFSGRQFSNSRSEMNVSTLELGDSALYLCASSLTAEPHQPQHFGDGTRLSIL.

The CDR3 DNA reads TGTGCCAGCAGCTCCGTTGGTAGAAGCTCCTACGAGCAGTACTTC. Translation gives CASSSVGRSSYEQYF. V gene TRBV5-6 combines with J gene TRBJ2-7; D is undetermined. The CDR3 contains 15 residues. CDR1 SGHDT and CDR2 YYEEEE come from the germline V gene. With 3 bases removed from V and 0 bases from J, the gap between germline ends came to 13 bases.

This rearrangement joins TRBV5-1 to TRBJ2-5; maybe TRBD2 (6 bases). Looked up from germline, CDR1 is SGHRS and CDR2 is YFSETQ. The germline V and J ends were trimmed by 0 bases and 5 bases, with 17 bases remaining between them. This CDR3 comprises 16 residues. The DNA for the CDR3 is TGCGCCAGCAGCTTGGGGTCTAGCGTGGAACGGGAGACCCAGTACTTC. This sequence encodes CASSLGSSVERETQYF.

The CDR3 spells CASRAQGFNEQFF. The DNA for the CDR3 is TGTGCCAGCAGGGCGCAGGGTTTCAATGAGCAGTTCTTC. The chain carries TRBV27 and TRBJ2-1, with D maybe TRBD1 (5 bases). Germline-derived CDR1 and CDR2 are MNHEY and SMNVEV (reference sequence). Trimming removed 6 bases from V and 6 bases from J, with 12 bases in between. CDR3 length: 13 residues.

The chain employs TRBV7-2 and TRBJ2-4; D is ambiguous. The length of the CDR3 is 12 residues. Looked up from germline, CDR1 is SGHTA and CDR2 is FQGNSA. Trimming removed 8 bases from V and 2 bases from J, with 7 bases in between. The CDR3 loop reads CASSLTKNIQYF. As DNA, the CDR3 is TGTGCCAGCTCCCTAACCAAAAACATTCAGTACTTC. The full variable domain, in which reference TRBV7-2 and TRBJ2-4 provide the parts outside the CDR3, is GAGVSQSPSNKVTEKGKDVELRCDPISGHTALYWYRQSLGQGLEFLIYFQGNSAPDKSGLPSDRFSAERTGGSVSTLTIQRTQQEDSAVYLCASSLTKNIQYFGAGTRLSVL.

The rearrangement uses TRBV29-1 and TRBJ1-2; no clear D gene. The germline CDR1 and CDR2 sequences are SQVTM and ANQGSEA. The CDR3 spans 12 residues. The V gene lost 4 bases and the J gene lost 4 bases, with 10 bases spanning the gap. CDR3 in DNA: TGCAGCGTTGCGAGTATTACCTATGGCTACACCTTC. Protein product: CSVASITYGYTF.

This rearrangement joins TRBV6-2 or TRBV6-3 to TRBJ1-5, with D perhaps matching TRBD1 (5 bases). CDR1 is MNHEY and CDR2 is SVGEGT in the germline V gene. The CDR3 is made up of 14 amino acids. V lost 6 bases and J 6 bases, leaving 15 bases between the germline ends. Here the CDR3 reads CASSGGGAGQPQHF. CDR3 nucleotides: TGTGCCAGCAGCGGCGGGGGAGCCGGTCAGCCCCAGCATTTT.